These T cell receptor beta chains were read from a single sample in a study of blood T cells in healthy people across ages. One entry per CDR3 protein, called by TCRdb with MiXCR from the 5' RACE reads. This table holds over 1.5 million distinct CDR3 sequences, 40% to 55% found once. The specimen sequenced was blood. These receptors all come from a woman aged 40-49 years in good health. CDR3s include the opening cysteine and the closing phenylalanine or tryptophan. The D gene is left open where the match is weak. Size values are once, few and many counts, or a class for expanded clones, and some rows have none.

clone size,D gene,J gene,V gene,CDR3 DNA,CDR3 protein
few,.,TRBJ2-1,TRBV7-2,TGTGCCAGCAGCTTTAGGCTCCCTCGGGGGCCCTACAATGAGCAGTTCTTC,CASSFRLPRGPYNEQFF
.,.,TRBJ1-1,TRBV7-6,TGTGCCAGCAGCACCCGATCGGGGGGAAGAGCTTTCTTT,CASSTRSGGRAFF
.,TRBD2,TRBJ2-7,TRBV11-2,TGTGCCAGCAGCCGTTGGAAGGGACTAGCGGGGGGCACCTACGAGCAGTACTTC,CASSRWKGLAGGTYEQYF
.,.,TRBJ2-7,TRBV5-6,TGTGCCAGCAGCTTGTTGGGGCAGTACGAGCAGTACTTC,CASSLLGQYEQYF
.,.,TRBJ2-5,TRBV10-3,TGTGTCATCAGTGAGTCTGGGGGTCAAGAGACCCAGTACTTC,CVISESGGQETQYF
.,TRBD2,TRBJ2-7,TRBV18,TGTGCCAGCTCTGAGAGGCCCAGGACTAGCGGGATCTACTCCTACGAGCAGTACTTC,CASSERPRTSGIYSYEQYF
many,TRBD1,TRBJ2-7,TRBV4-1,TGCGCCAGCAGCCATTCCCTCCAGGGGGCTTGGGGCGAGCAGTACTTC,CASSHSLQGAWGEQYF
.,.,TRBJ2-7,TRBV25-1,TGTGCCAGCAGTGCCCTCGGACTCAGATACGAGCAGTACTTC,CASSALGLRYEQYF
.,.,TRBJ2-3,TRBV7-9,TGTGCCAGCAGCGCGAGAGAGATACGCACAGATACGCAGTATTTT,CASSAREIRTDTQYF
few,TRBD1,TRBJ1-5,TRBV20-1,TGCAGTGCTAGGCGAGGACAGGACCTATATAGCAATCAGCCCCAGCATTTT,CSARRGQDLYSNQPQHF
.,.,TRBJ2-7,TRBV6-2/TRBV6-3,TGTGCCAGCAGGACAGGTCGGCCCTACGAGCAGTACTTC,CASRTGRPYEQYF
few,TRBD2,TRBJ2-3,TRBV24-1,TGTGCCACCAGTGACCCGGGGACTAGCGGGGATCGCACAGATACGCAGTATTTT,CATSDPGTSGDRTDTQYF
.,.,TRBJ2-1,TRBV7-2,TGTGCCAGCAGCCTCCGGACTATCCATGAGCAGTCCTTC,CASSLRTIHEQSF
.,.,TRBJ2-5,TRBV3-1,TGTGCCAGCAGCCAATACGGTGTACAAGAGACCCAGTACTTC,CASSQYGVQETQYF
few,.,TRBJ2-1,TRBV4-2,TGTGCCAGCAGCCAGCGTTCAGGGTACAATGAGCAGTTCTTC,CASSQRSGYNEQFF
.,.,TRBJ2-7,TRBV19,TGTGCCAGTAGTATAGCAGGGCTTGTCGAGCAGTACTTC,CASSIAGLVEQYF
.,.,TRBJ2-1,TRBV7-9,TGTGCCAGCAGCTTATTGAAGGCTGAGCAGTTCTTC,CASSLLKAEQFF
few,.,TRBJ1-2,TRBV3-1,TGTGCCAGCAGGGGTACCGGTTTTGGCTACACCTTC,CASRGTGFGYTF
.,.,TRBJ2-6,TRBV5-1,TGCGCCAGCAGCTTACAGGAGGCTACTGGGGCCAACGTCCTGACTTTC,CASSLQEATGANVLTF
.,.,TRBJ2-5,TRBV18,TGTGCCAGCTCACCTCCAGCGGTGGGTAGCGAAGAGACCCAGTACTTC,CASSPPAVGSEETQYF
.,.,TRBJ1-4,TRBV6-2/TRBV6-3,TGTGCCAGCAGACGACTGATGGAAAAACTGTTTTTT,CASRRLMEKLFF
few,.,TRBJ2-7,TRBV20-1,TGCAGTGCTGTCTTCTCTGGATCCTACGAGCAGTACTTC,CSAVFSGSYEQYF
.,TRBD2,TRBJ2-1,TRBV7-6,TGTGCCAGCAGCACACTAGCGGGGGGGCCCGAAAGTTCCTACAATGAGCAGTTCTTC,CASSTLAGGPESSYNEQFF
few,TRBD1,TRBJ2-1,TRBV27,TGTGCCAGCAGTCCCTCAGGGGGACATTACAATGAGCAGTTCTTC,CASSPSGGHYNEQFF
few,.,TRBJ1-2,TRBV20-1,TGCAGTGCTGCCGAAAGAAGAGGCTACACCTTC,CSAAERRGYTF
.,.,TRBJ1-2,TRBV12-3/TRBV12-4,TGTGCCAGCAGTTTTGGGGGGACCGCTGGCTACACCTTC,CASSFGGTAGYTF
.,TRBD2,TRBJ2-7,TRBV27,TGTGCCAGCAGTTTTCACCCACTAGCGGTGGGCCCCTTTAACTCCTACGAGCAGTACTTC,CASSFHPLAVGPFNSYEQYF
.,TRBD1,TRBJ1-1,TRBV13,TGTGCCAGCAGCTTAGCGGTGGCCGGGACAGGGGGCACTGAAGCTTTCTTT,CASSLAVAGTGGTEAFF
few,.,TRBJ1-2,TRBV29-1,TGCAGCGCCAAAGGGCAGCGAGGCTACACCTTC,CSAKGQRGYTF
.,.,TRBJ1-6,TRBV9,TGTGCCAGCAGCCCAGATCCCCGACAGATAAATTCACCCCTCCACTTT,CASSPDPRQINSPLHF
.,.,TRBJ1-5,TRBV13,TGTGCCAGCAGCTTAGGCCGAGGCTGGAGCAATCAGCCCCAGCATTTT,CASSLGRGWSNQPQHF
once,.,TRBJ2-2,TRBV27,TGTGCCAGCAGGGGCAGGGGCGTGAACACCGGGGAGCTGTTTTTT,CASRGRGVNTGELFF
few,TRBD1,TRBJ2-4,TRBV2,TGTGCCAGCAGTGAAGCCGGGACAGGGGGACACATTCAGTACTTC,CASSEAGTGGHIQYF
.,TRBD2,TRBJ2-7,TRBV27,TGTGCCAGCAGTTCCCTGACTAGCGGGGGGAGCCTCTACGAGCAGTACTTC,CASSSLTSGGSLYEQYF
few,.,TRBJ2-1,TRBV7-8,TGTGCCAGCAGCTCCGGACAAGTCGCGTCAGTTGAGCAGTTCTTC,CASSSGQVASVEQFF
.,.,TRBJ2-7,TRBV9,TGTGCCAGCAGCGTAGGAGGGTGGAGGGGCCGAGACTACGAGCAGTACTTC,CASSVGGWRGRDYEQYF
few,.,TRBJ2-5,TRBV7-6,TGTGCCAGCAGCTTCGGGAAGGGATTCATGGACGAGCAGTATTTC,CASSFGKGFMDEQYF
.,.,TRBJ2-3,TRBV4-2,TGTGCCAGCAGCCAGTGGTTCTCTCCCACAGATACGCAGTATTTT,CASSQWFSPTDTQYF
few,TRBD1,TRBJ2-5,TRBV5-6,TGTGCCAGCAGCTCAGGGACAGGACCCAAGGGGGAGACCCAGTACTTC,CASSSGTGPKGETQYF
.,.,TRBJ2-7,TRBV20-1,TGCAGTGCTAGTCCCCTGGCAGGGCCCTACGAGCAGTACTTC,CSASPLAGPYEQYF
.,TRBD2,TRBJ2-3,TRBV27,TGTGCCAGCAGTCAACTAGCGGCCGCCACAGATACGCAGTATTTT,CASSQLAAATDTQYF
.,TRBD1,TRBJ2-2,TRBV6-2/TRBV6-3,TGTGCCAGCAGTTACTCGCCCGGGACAGGGGTGACCGGGGAGCTGTTTTTT,CASSYSPGTGVTGELFF
.,TRBD1,TRBJ1-2,TRBV20-1,TGCGCGCAGGGACAGGGGGCCTATGGCTACACCTTC,CAQGQGAYGYTF
.,TRBD1,TRBJ1-1,TRBV27,TGTGCCAGCAGTAAGGTGTTTAGGACAGGAAGTGTGAACACTGAAGCTTTCTTT,CASSKVFRTGSVNTEAFF
.,TRBD2,TRBJ2-3,TRBV7-2,TGTGCCAGCAGGCCCCAACTACTAGCGACCACAGATACGCAGTATTTT,CASRPQLLATTDTQYF
few,TRBD1,TRBJ2-7,TRBV7-2,TGTGCCAGCAGCATCGACAGGGGGTACGAGCAGTACTTC,CASSIDRGYEQYF
.,.,TRBJ2-7,TRBV5-1,TGCGCCAGCAGCTTATCGACTCCCCCAAACTACGAGCAGTACTTC,CASSLSTPPNYEQYF